This T cell receptor beta chain stems from a study of T cells in tumors after PD-1 blockade. On the study more broadly: Patients received pembrolizumab 200 mg every 3 weeks or cemiplimab 350 mg every 2 weeks. Some patients also took daily vismodegib 150 mg during anti-PD-1 treatment. Points from the study as a whole: Peripheral recruitment is suggested, as some novel exhausted tumor clones were in pre-treatment blood.

As regards this clone: The antigen remains undetermined.

The CDR3 consists of 15 residues. Germline V gives CDR1 SGHRS, CDR2 YFSETQ. Trimming pared 3 bases from V and 7 bases from J, leaving 20 bases between. Assay used: immunoSEQ multiplex PCR; TCRdb lists only in-frame clones, some missing. The repertoire holds about 19,000 clones, about 84% seen once, with roughly 25% in the top ten. The TCR was taken from a human donor with advanced basal cell or squamous cell carcinoma (not recorded which). The sample was PBMCs, taken after anti-PD-1 therapy. The chain employs TRBV5-1 and TRBJ2-7; a weak D match, TRBD1 (7 bases). CDR3 loop: CASSWLEGAAGEQYF. The CDR3 nucleotides read TGCGCCAGCAGCTGGCTGGAGGGGGCCGCCGGGGAGCAGTACTTC.